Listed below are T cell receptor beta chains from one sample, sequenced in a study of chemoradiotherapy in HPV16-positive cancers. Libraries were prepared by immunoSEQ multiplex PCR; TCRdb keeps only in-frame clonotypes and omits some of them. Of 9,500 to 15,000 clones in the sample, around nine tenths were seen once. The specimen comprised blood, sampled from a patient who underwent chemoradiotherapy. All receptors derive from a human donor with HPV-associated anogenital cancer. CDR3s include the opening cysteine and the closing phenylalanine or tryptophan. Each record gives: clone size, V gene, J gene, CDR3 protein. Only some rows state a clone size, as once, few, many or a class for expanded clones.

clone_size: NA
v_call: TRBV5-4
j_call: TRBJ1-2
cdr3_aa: CASSTQTGIGYTF

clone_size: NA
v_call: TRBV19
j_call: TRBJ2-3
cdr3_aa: CASSKGTGRENTQYF

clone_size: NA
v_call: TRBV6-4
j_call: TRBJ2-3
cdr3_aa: CASSGTSGADTQYF

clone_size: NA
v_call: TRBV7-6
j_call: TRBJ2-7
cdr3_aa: CASSHTGGDEQYF

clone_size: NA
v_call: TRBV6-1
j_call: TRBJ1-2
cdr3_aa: CASSGTGKDYGYTF

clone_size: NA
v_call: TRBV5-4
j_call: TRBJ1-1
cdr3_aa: CASSPRGGDTEAFF

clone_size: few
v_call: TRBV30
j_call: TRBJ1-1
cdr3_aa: CAWSVQVWGRVHF

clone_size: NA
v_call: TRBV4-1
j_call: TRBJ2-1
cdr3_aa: CASSRMSGGDNEQFF

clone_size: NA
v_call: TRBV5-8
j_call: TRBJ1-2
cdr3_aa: CASSLWTAILYGYTF

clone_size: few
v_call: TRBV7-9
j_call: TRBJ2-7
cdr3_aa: CASSLNGGTYEQYF

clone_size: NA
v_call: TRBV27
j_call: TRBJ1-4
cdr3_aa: CASSASNNEKLFF

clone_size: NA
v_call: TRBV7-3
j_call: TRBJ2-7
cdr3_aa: CASSPGQPYEQYF

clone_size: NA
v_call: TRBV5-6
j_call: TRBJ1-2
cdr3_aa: CASSLGGQPIYGYTF

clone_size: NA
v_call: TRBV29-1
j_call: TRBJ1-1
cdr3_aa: CSISPLLGGEAFF

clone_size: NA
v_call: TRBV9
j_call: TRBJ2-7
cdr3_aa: CASSVEAYREQYF

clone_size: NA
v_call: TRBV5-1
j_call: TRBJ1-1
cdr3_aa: CASSLGGREAFF

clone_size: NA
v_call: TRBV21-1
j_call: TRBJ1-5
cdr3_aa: CASSNSFRDRGLRPQHF

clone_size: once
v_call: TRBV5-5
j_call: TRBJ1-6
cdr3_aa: CASSLLRGSYNSPLHF

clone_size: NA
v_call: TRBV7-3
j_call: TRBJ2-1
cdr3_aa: CASSMNNEQFF

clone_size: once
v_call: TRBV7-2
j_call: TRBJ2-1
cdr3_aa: CASSLVPRDYNEQFF

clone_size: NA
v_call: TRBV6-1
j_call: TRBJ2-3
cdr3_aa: CASSELAGGLDTQYF

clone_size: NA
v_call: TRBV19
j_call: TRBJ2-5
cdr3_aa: CASSPFVRERGQETQYF

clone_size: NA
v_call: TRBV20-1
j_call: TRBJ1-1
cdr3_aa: CSARAGGEAFF

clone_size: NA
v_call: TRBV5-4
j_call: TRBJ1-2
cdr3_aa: CASSFGGDYGYTF

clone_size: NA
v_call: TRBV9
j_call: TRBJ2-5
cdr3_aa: CASSSRRGLQETQYF

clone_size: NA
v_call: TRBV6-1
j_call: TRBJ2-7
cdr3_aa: CASTRASGTYEQYF

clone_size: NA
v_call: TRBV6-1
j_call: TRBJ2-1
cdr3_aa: CASSEGAGGGNEQFF

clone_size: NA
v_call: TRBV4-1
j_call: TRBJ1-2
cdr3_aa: CASSPKGIALTNYGYTF

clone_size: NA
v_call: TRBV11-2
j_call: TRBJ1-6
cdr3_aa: CASSYVGGGNSPLHF

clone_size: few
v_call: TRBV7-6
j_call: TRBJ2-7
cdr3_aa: CASSLDGSSYEQYF

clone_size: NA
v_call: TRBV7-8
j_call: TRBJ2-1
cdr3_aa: CASSAVRNEQFF

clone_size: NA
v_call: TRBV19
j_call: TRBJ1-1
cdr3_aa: CASNGVMNTEAFF